These T cell receptor beta chains were read from a single sample in a study of OX40 agonist ivuxolimab in advanced cancers. Profiling relied on immunoSEQ multiplex PCR, and the TCRdb table lists in-frame clones only, not all of them. The sample has tens of thousands of clones; approximately 90% are singletons. This sample comprised CD4+ or CD8+ T cells sorted from blood, obtained in a trial of the OX40 agonist ivuxolimab. All receptors come from an adult with an advanced solid tumor such as melanoma, head and neck, liver or kidney cancer. The CDR3 runs from the conserved cysteine through the conserved F or W. The D gene is left open where the match is weak. Size tells how often a clone was seen (once, few, many) or the class of an expanded clone, and some rows leave it out.

d_call | j_call | clone_size | v_call | cdr3_nt | cdr3_aa
. | TRBJ2-3 | . | TRBV4-3 | TGCGCCAGCAGCCAAGTAGCGGCAGATACGCAGTATTTT | CASSQVAADTQYF
. | TRBJ2-7 | . | TRBV4-1 | TGCGCCAGCAGCCAAGGCGGGCCCTACGAGCAGTACTTC | CASSQGGPYEQYF
TRBD2 | TRBJ2-3 | . | TRBV6-4 | TGTGCCAGCAGTGACGGGACTAGCGGGGGAATAGATACGCAGTATTTT | CASSDGTSGGIDTQYF
TRBD1 | TRBJ1-1 | . | TRBV9 | TGTGCCAGCAGCGTAGCCGGGACAGGAGCCACTGAAGCTTTCTTT | CASSVAGTGATEAFF
TRBD2 | TRBJ2-3 | . | TRBV27 | TGTGCCAGCAGCGGACTAGGGTTCGATACGCAGTATTTT | CASSGLGFDTQYF
. | TRBJ2-2 | . | TRBV6-6 | TGTGCCAGCAGAGATGTGACAGCGAACACCGGGGAGCTGTTTTTT | CASRDVTANTGELFF
TRBD1 | TRBJ2-7 | once | TRBV9 | TGTGCCAGCAGCGCCCAAACAGGGGGCTTAAGGGACGAGCAGTACTTC | CASSAQTGGLRDEQYF
. | TRBJ2-2 | . | TRBV6-6 | TGTGCCAGCAGTTACGGGTCCGGGGAGCTGTTTTTT | CASSYGSGELFF
TRBD2 | TRBJ2-1 | . | TRBV7-6 | TGTGCCAGCAGCCCCTTCTTTAGCGGGGGTCTCGATGAGCAGTTCTTC | CASSPFFSGGLDEQFF
TRBD2 | TRBJ2-1 | . | TRBV28 | TGTGCCAGCCAGACTAGCCTCTACAATGAGCAGTTCTTC | CASQTSLYNEQFF
. | TRBJ1-2 | . | TRBV13 | TGTGCCAGCAGCTTAGGGGCGTATGGCTACACCTTC | CASSLGAYGYTF
. | TRBJ2-7 | . | TRBV29-1 | TGCAGCGTTGAAGGGACAGAGAACTACGAGCAGTACTTC | CSVEGTENYEQYF